One sample yielded the 5 T cell receptor beta chains listed below, sequenced in a study of T cell responses to AZD1222 COVID-19 vaccine. Repertoires were generated with immunoSEQ multiplex PCR, while TCRdb's copy carries only in-frame clones and drops some. Of around 130,000 clones in the sample, about 89% were seen once. Sample: peripheral blood, taken 28 days after the second AZD1222 dose. The origin of the receptors is an adult who received the AZD1222 COVID-19 vaccine.

This chain connects TRBV4-3 to TRBJ2-1; TRBD1 is a possible D gene (5 bases). The CDR3 runs 16 residues. The germline gives CDR1 LGHNA, CDR2 YSLEER. V lost 3 bases, J lost 5 bases, and 17 bases lay in between. In nucleotides, the CDR3 is TGCGCCAGCAGCCATCAACCGGACAAGTTAGACAATGAGCAGTTCTTC. It codes for CASSHQPDKLDNEQFF.

The CDR3 DNA follows: TGTGCCAGCAGTTCCCGATGGGCCTCCTCCTACGAGCAGTACTTC. The encoded protein is CASSSRWASSYEQYF. The J gene is TRBJ2-7, the V gene TRBV28; no reliable D call. Trimming stripped 4 bases from V and 0 bases from J, with 13 bases between. In germline, CDR1 is MDHEN, CDR2 SYDVKM. CDR3 length equals 15 residues.

This clone was seen a single time. The chain's CDR3 is CASSPGSNYGYTF. The DNA of the CDR3 is TGCGCCAGCAGCCCTGGGTCTAACTATGGCTACACCTTC. The chain is built from TRBV5-1 and TRBJ1-2, with unresolved D. Germline V CDR1 and CDR2: SGHRS, YFSETQ. The CDR3 extends over 13 amino acids. The V end lost 4 bases, the J end lost 0 bases, and 7 bases lay between the germline ends.

The chain links TRBV12-5 to TRBJ2-5; possibly TRBD1 for D (8 bases). The length of the CDR3 is 15 residues. V lost 2 bases and J 7 bases, leaving 17 bases between the germline ends. Per germline, CDR1 LGHNT and CDR2 FRNRAP. CDR3 loop: CASGLPQGAGVTQYF. The CDR3 region has the DNA TGTGCTAGTGGTTTGCCCCAGGGGGCGGGGGTGACCCAGTACTTC.

This clone was counted between two and nine times. The genes are TRBV10-1 and TRBJ2-7; 8 nucleotides match TRBD2. The CDR3 runs to 13 residues. J was trimmed by 0 bases and V by 10 bases; bases with no gene match: 5. CDR1 and CDR2 (germline): WNHNN, SYGVQD (reference sequence). CDR3 in DNA: TGCGCCACCCGGGAGGGGTACTCCTACGAGCAGTACTTC. It is translated as CATREGYSYEQYF.